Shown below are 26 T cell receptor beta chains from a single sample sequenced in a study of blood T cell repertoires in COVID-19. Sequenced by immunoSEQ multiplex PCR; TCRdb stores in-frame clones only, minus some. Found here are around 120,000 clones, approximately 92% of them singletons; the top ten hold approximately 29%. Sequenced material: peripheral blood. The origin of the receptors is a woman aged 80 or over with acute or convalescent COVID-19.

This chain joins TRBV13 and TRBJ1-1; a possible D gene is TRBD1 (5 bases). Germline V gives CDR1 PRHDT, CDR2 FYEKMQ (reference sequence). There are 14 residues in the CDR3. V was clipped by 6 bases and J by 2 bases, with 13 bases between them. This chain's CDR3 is CASRLLQGNTEAFF. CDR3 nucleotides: TGTGCCAGCAGACTTCTCCAGGGTAACACTGAAGCTTTCTTT. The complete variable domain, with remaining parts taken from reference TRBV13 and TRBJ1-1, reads AAGVIQSPRHLIKEKRETATLKCYPIPRHDTVYWYQQGPGQDPQFLISFYEKMQSDKGSIPDRFSAQQFSDYHSELNMSSLELGDSALYFCASRLLQGNTEAFFGQGTRLTVV.

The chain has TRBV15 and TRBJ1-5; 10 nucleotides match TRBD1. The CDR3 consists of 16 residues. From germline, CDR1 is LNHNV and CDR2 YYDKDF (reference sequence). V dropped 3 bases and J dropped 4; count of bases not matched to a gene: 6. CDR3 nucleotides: TGTGCCACCAGCAGCAGACGGACAGGGGGTAATCAGCCCCAGCATTTT. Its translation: CATSSRRTGGNQPQHF. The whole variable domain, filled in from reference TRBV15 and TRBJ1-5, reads DAMVIQNPRYQVTQFGKPVTLSCSQTLNHNVMYWYQQKSSQAPKLLFHYYDKDFNNEADTPDNFQSRRPNTSFCFLDIRSPGLGDTAMYLCATSSRRTGGNQPQHFGDGTRLSIL.

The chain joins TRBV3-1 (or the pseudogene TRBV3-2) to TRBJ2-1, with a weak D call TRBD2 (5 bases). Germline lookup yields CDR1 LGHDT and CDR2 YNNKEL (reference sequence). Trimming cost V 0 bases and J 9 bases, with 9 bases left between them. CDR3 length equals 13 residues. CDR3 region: CASSQDRRAEQFF. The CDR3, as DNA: TGTGCCAGCAGCCAAGATCGGCGGGCTGAGCAGTTCTTC.

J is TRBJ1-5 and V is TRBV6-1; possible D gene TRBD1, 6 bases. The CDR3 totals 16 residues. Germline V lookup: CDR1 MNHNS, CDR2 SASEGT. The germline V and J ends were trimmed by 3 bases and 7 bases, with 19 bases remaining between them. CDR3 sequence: CASSDEIQGSNQPQHF. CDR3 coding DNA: TGTGCCAGCAGTGACGAAATACAGGGATCTAACCAGCCCCAGCATTTT.

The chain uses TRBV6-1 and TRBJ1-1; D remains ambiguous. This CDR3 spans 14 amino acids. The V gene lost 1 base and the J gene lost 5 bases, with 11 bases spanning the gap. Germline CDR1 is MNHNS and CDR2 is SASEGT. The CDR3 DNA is TGTGCCAGCAGTGAAGATATTGCACGGACTGAAGCTTTCTTT. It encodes CASSEDIARTEAFF.

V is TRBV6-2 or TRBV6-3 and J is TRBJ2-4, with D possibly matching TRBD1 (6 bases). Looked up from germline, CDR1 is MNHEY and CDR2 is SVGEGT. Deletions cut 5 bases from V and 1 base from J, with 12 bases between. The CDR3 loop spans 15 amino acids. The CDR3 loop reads CASSPLRGAKNIQYF. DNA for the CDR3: TGTGCCAGCAGTCCCCTAAGGGGGGCCAAAAACATTCAGTACTTC.

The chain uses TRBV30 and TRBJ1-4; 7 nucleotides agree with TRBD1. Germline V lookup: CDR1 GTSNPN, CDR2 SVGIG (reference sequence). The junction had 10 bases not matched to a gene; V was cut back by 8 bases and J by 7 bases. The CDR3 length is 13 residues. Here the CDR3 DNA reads TGTGCCGGAGGGGGCCAGGGCGTTGAAAAACTGTTTTTT. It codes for CAGGGQGVEKLFF. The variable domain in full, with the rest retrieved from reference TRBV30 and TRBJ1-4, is SQTIHQWPATLVQPVGSPLSLECTVEGTSNPNLYWYRQAAGRGLQLLFYSVGIGQISSEVPQNLSASRPQDRQFILSSKKLLLSDSGFYLCAGGGQGVEKLFFGSGTQLSVL.

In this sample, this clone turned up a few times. The CDR3 loop is CASGLGTGVLGEQFF. The DNA for the CDR3 is TGTGCTAGTGGTTTAGGGACAGGTGTCCTAGGTGAGCAGTTCTTC. The chain employs TRBV12-5 and TRBJ2-1; the match to TRBD1 covers 8 bases. The CDR3 contains 15 residues. Germline values: CDR1 LGHNT, CDR2 FRNRAP. The ends lost 3 bases at V and 9 bases at J; junction bases unmatched: 10.

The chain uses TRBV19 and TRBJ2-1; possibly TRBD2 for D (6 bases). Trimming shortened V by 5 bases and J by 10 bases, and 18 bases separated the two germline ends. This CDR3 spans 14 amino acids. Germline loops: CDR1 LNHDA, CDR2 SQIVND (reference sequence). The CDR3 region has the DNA TGTGCCAGTAGTTGGGGACTGGCCGGAGGGGAGCAGTTCTTC. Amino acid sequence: CASSWGLAGGEQFF.

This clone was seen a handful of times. This CDR3 reads CSASPGQQYEQYF. The CDR3 region has the DNA TGCAGTGCTAGTCCGGGACAGCAATACGAGCAGTACTTC. The rearrangement joins TRBV20-1 to TRBJ2-7, with 7 bases aligning to TRBD1. The length of the CDR3 is 13 residues. From germline, CDR1 is DFQATT and CDR2 SNEGSKA (reference sequence). The ends lost 3 bases at V and 4 bases at J; junction bases unmatched: 6.

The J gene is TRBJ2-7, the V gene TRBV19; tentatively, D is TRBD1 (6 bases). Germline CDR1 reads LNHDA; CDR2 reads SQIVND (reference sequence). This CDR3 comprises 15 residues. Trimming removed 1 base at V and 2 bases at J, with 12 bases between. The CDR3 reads CASSIATGPTYEQYF. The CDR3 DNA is TGTGCCAGTAGTATAGCGACAGGACCTACCTACGAGCAGTACTTC. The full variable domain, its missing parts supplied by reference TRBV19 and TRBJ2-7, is DGGITQSPKYLFRKEGQNVTLSCEQNLNHDAMYWYRQDPGQGLRLIYYSQIVNDFQKGDIAEGYSVSREKKESFPLTVTSAQKNPTAFYLCASSIATGPTYEQYFGPGTRLTVT.

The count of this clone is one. The CDR3 region has the DNA TGTGCCAGTAGTATATACCAGGCGTATCAGCCCCAGCATTTT. This encodes CASSIYQAYQPQHF. This chain links TRBV19 with TRBJ1-5; D remains ambiguous. Per germline, CDR1 LNHDA and CDR2 SQIVND (reference sequence). The CDR3 has 14 amino acids. V was pared by 2 bases and J by 5 bases, with 10 bases between.

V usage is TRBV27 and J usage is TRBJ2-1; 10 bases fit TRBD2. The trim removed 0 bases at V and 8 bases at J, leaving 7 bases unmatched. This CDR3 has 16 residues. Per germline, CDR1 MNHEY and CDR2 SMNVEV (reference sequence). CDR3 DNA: TGTGCCAGCAGTTTATCCCAACTAGCGGGGCTCGATGAGCAGTTCTTC. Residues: CASSLSQLAGLDEQFF.

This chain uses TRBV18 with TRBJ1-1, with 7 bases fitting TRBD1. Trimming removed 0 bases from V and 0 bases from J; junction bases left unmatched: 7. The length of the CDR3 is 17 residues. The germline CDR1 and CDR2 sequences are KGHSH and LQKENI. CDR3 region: CASSPPARGWMNTEAFF. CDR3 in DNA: TGTGCCAGCTCACCACCGGCCAGGGGGTGGATGAACACTGAAGCTTTCTTT.

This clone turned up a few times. The CDR3 bases are TGTGCCAGCAGTGTAGGACAGGGTGGTGCGAACACTGAAGCTTTCTTT. This translates into CASSVGQGGANTEAFF. The rearrangement joins TRBV6-1 to TRBJ1-1; TRBD1 matches at 8 bases. V gave up 4 bases and J gave up 1 base; unmatched junction bases: 8. Germline CDR1 MNHNS, CDR2 SASEGT. CDR3 size: 16 residues.

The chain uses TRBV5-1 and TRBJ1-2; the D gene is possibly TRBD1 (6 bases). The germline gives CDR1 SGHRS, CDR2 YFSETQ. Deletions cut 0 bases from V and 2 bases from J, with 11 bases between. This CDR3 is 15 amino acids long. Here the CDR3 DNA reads TGCGCCAGCAGCTTGGGGACAGAAAGAAACTATGGCTACACCTTC. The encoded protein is CASSLGTERNYGYTF.

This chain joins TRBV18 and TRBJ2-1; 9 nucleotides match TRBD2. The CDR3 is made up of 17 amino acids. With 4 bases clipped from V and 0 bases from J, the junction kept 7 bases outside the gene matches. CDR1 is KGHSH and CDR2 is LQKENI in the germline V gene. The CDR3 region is CASSRDSGGSSYNEQFF. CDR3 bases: TGTGCCAGCTCACGCGATAGCGGGGGCAGCTCCTACAATGAGCAGTTCTTC.

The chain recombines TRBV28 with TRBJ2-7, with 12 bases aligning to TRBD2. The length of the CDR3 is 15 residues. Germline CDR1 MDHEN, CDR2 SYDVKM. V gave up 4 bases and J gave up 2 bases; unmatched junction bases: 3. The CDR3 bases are TGTGCCAGCAGTTCTCTAGCGGGGGGGACCTACGAGCAGTACTTC. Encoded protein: CASSSLAGGTYEQYF.

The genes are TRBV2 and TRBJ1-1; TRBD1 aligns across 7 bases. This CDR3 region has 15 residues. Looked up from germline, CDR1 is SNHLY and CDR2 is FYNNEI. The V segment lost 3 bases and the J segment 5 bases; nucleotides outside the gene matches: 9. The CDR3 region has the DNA TGTGCCAGCAGTGAGGCTGACAGGGTACGAACTGAAGCTTTCTTT. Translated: CASSEADRVRTEAFF. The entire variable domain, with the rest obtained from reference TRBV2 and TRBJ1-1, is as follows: EPEVTQTPSHQVTQMGQEVILRCVPISNHLYFYWYRQILGQKVEFLVSFYNNEISEKSEIFDDQFSVERPDGSNFTLKIRSTKLEDSAMYFCASSEADRVRTEAFFGQGTRLTVV.

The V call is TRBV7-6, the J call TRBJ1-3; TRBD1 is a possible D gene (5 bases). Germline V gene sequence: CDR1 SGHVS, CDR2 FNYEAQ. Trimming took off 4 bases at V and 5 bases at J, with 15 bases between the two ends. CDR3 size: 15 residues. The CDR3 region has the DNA TGTGCCAGCAGCTCACCGACCGCGGACAGAAACACCATATATTTT. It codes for CASSSPTADRNTIYF.

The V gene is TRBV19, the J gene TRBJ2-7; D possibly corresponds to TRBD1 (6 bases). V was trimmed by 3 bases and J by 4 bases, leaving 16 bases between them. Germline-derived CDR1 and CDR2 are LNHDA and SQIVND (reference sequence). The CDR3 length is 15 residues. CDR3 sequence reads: CASSIVGAGVYEQYF. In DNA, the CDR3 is TGTGCCAGTAGTATTGTAGGCGCAGGGGTGTACGAGCAGTACTTC.

The chain's CDR3 is CASSLVQGTGKGYTF. The CDR3 DNA follows: TGTGCCAGCAGCTTAGTACAGGGGACAGGGAAGGGCTACACCTTC. The chain recombines TRBV7-8 with TRBJ1-2, with 9 bases identical to TRBD1. The CDR3 length is 15 residues. Germline assignment: CDR1 SGHVS and CDR2 FQNEAQ. V shed 1 base and J 8 bases; nucleotides not matched to a gene: 8.

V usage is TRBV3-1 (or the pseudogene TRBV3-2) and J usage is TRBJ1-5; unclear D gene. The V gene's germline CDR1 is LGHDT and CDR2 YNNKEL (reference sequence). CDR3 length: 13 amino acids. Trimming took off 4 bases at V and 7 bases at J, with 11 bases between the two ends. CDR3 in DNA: TGTGCCAGCAGCCCCGGAGGCGGACAGCCCCAGCATTTT. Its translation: CASSPGGGQPQHF.

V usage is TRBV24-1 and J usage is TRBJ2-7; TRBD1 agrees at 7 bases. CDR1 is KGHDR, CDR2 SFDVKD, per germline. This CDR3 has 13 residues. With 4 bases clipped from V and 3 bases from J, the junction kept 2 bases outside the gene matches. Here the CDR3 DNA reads TGTGCCACCAGTGACCGGGACAGCTACGAGCAGTACTTC. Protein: CATSDRDSYEQYF.

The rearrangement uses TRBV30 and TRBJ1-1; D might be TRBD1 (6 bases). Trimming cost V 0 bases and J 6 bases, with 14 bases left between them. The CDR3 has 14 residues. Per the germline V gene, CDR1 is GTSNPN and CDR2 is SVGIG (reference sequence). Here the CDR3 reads CAWSVGGRWSEAFF. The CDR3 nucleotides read TGTGCCTGGAGTGTGGGGGGGCGTTGGTCTGAAGCTTTCTTT.

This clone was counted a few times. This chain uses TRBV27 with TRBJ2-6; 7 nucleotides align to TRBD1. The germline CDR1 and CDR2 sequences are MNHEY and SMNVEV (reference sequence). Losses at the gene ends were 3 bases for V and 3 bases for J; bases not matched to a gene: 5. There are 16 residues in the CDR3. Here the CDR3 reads CASSLSRGFGANVLTF. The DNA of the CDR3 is TGTGCCAGCAGTTTGAGCAGGGGGTTTGGGGCCAACGTCCTGACTTTC.